A single sample is the source of the 5 T cell receptor beta chains below, sequenced in a study of T cells in Graves' hyperthyroidism and ophthalmopathy (dated by TCRdb to about 2019). Receptors were amplified or captured by multiplex PCR. The sequencer was an Illumina HiSeq 2000. TCR beta CDR3 regions were amplified from RNA transcripts. The first round of RT-PCR for the TCR CDR3 was performed with the HTBI primer set and the Qiagen OneStep RT-PCR kit. TCRdb handled the public reads itself, with Q25 trimming in fastp and clone calling in MiXCR, and kept productive beta chains. Here each entry gathers all rows of one CDR3 protein and keeps the most common genes and DNA. Within this sample are 400,000 to 600,000 distinct CDR3 sequences, with roughly a sixth of them counted one time only. The ten largest clones take up about 29% of the sample. The sample was blood. These receptors originate from a woman in her thirties with Graves' ophthalmopathy.

This clonotype was counted many times. The chain uses TRBV28 and TRBJ2-7; the match to TRBD2 covers 8 bases. The length of the CDR3 is 17 residues. Trimming took 7 bases from V and 3 from J; bases not matched to a gene: 17. Germline V gives CDR1 MDHEN, CDR2 SYDVKM. CDR3: CASTTALGGRPNYEQYF. CDR3 in DNA: TGTGCCAGCACCACCGCCTTGGGCGGGAGGCCGAACTACGAGCAGTACTTC. Filled out from reference TRBV28 and TRBJ2-7, the complete variable domain reads DVKVTQSSRYLVKRTGEKVFLECVQDMDHENMFWYRQDPGLGLRLIYFSYDVKMKEKGDIPEGYSVSREKKERFSLILESASTNQTSMYLCASTTALGGRPNYEQYFGPGTRLTVT.

This clonotype was seen ten or more times. The V gene is TRBV10-3, the J gene TRBJ1-2, with D tentatively TRBD1 (5 bases). V lost 0 bases to trimming and J lost 4 bases, with 12 bases between them. Germline V gene data show CDR1 as ENHRY and CDR2 as SYGVKD. The CDR3 loop spans 15 amino acids. CDR3 nucleotides: TGTGCCATCAGTGAGTCGGCAGGGATCGGCTATGGCTACACCTTC. Translating it yields CAISESAGIGYGYTF.

This clonotype has more than one count but fewer than ten. The DNA for the CDR3 is TGCAGTGCGAACAGTGAGGGGGCTCTGGAGACCCAGTACTTC. Translation gives CSANSEGALETQYF. The chain uses TRBV20-1 and TRBJ2-5; 7 positions match TRBD1. Germline values: CDR1 DFQATT, CDR2 SNEGSKA (reference sequence). J was trimmed by 5 bases and V by 6 bases; bases with no gene match: 12. The CDR3 covers 14 residues.

The chain combines TRBV6-1 with TRBJ2-2; possible D gene TRBD1, 5 bases. Trimming stripped 3 bases from V and 6 bases from J, with 14 bases between. The length of the CDR3 is 15 residues. Germline V gene sequence: CDR1 MNHNS, CDR2 SASEGT. The CDR3 spells CASSDPTEGSGELFF. DNA for the CDR3: TGTGCCAGCAGTGACCCGACAGAAGGCTCCGGGGAGCTGTTTTTT.

The sample holds many counts of this clonotype. This chain joins TRBV28 and TRBJ2-7, with 8 positions matching TRBD1. J was trimmed by 3 bases and V by 3 bases; bases with no gene match: 7. Germline lookup yields CDR1 MDHEN and CDR2 SYDVKM. The CDR3 extends over 15 amino acids. The CDR3 nucleotides read TGTGCCAGCAGTTTCCCCGACAGGGGCATCTACGAGCAGTACTTC. This gives the protein CASSFPDRGIYEQYF.